This paragraph covers one T cell receptor beta chain sequence. The data were obtained in a study of blood T cell repertoires in COVID-19. The CDR3 sequence is 14 residues long. Germline-derived CDR1 and CDR2 are KGHSH and LQKENI. With 6 bases removed from V and 3 bases from J, the gap between germline ends came to 9 bases. Libraries were prepared by immunoSEQ multiplex PCR; TCRdb keeps only in-frame clonotypes and omits some of them. The sample holds 250,000 to 300,000 clones, around 89% seen once. The receptor's source is an older woman with acute or convalescent COVID-19. This rearrangement joins TRBV18 to TRBJ2-6, with D possibly being TRBD1 (6 bases). The sample was peripheral blood. CDR3 DNA: TGTGCCAGCTCCCCGACAGGTGGGGCCAACGTCCTGACTTTC. Translated, it gives CASSPTGGANVLTF.